These 19 T cell receptor beta chains were sequenced from one sample in a study of shared clonotypes between healthy human individuals. Generated by immunoSEQ multiplex PCR, the TCRdb table keeps only in-frame clones and is missing some. The table shows around 2.1 million clones, with just over 90% occurring only once. Terminally differentiated effector memory CD45RA+ cells were left out of the naive CD8 fraction, which was CD45RO-negative and positively selected for CCR7. Sequencing input: naive CD8+ T cells from PBMCs. These receptors all stem from a man aged 18 to 29 in good health. Some clones in this sample may be carry-over from other donors' samples.

This clone has only one observation. This rearrangement joins TRBV5-1 to TRBJ2-7, with 9 bases that match TRBD2. The CDR3 extends over 15 amino acids. Germline trimming cut 1 base from V and 3 bases from J; bases unmatched to any gene: 5. Germline values: CDR1 SGHRS, CDR2 YFSETQ. DNA of the CDR3: TGCGCCAGCAGCTTGATTAGCGGGAGTGTCTACGAGCAGTACTTC. Protein sequence: CASSLISGSVYEQYF.

The chain combines TRBV6-4 with TRBJ2-7; D remains unclear. Deletions cut 11 bases from V and 5 bases from J, with 22 bases between. Looked up from germline, CDR1 is MRHNA and CDR2 is SNTAGT. The CDR3 is made up of 14 amino acids. The CDR3 sequence: CAAYSVDGTHEQYF. CDR3 DNA sequence: TGTGCCGCCTACTCCGTCGACGGAACCCACGAGCAGTACTTC.

This clone was seen only once. The chain has TRBV5-1 and TRBJ2-7, with no clear D. Between the trimmed V and J ends, which lost 0 bases and 0 bases, there was a span of 10 bases. CDR1 and CDR2 (germline): SGHRS, YFSETQ. The CDR3 extends over 15 amino acids. This CDR3 reads CASSLGQINSYEQYF. Written as DNA, the CDR3 is TGCGCCAGCAGCTTGGGGCAGATAAACTCCTACGAGCAGTACTTC.

V gene TRBV27 combines with J gene TRBJ1-2; 7 bases line up with TRBD1. The trim removed 7 bases at V and 6 bases at J, leaving 8 bases unmatched. The CDR3 runs 13 residues. Germline V lookup: CDR1 MNHEY, CDR2 SMNVEV (reference sequence). The CDR3, as DNA: TGTGCCAGCAAGAAAGACAGGGCCCATGGCTACACCTTC. Translating it yields CASKKDRAHGYTF.

The chain uses TRBV4-3 and TRBJ1-5; TRBD1 agrees at 9 bases. Germline CDR1 is LGHNA and CDR2 is YSLEER. The CDR3 length is 19 residues. The trim removed 3 bases at V and 0 bases at J, leaving 12 bases unmatched. This CDR3 is CASSQTGTGPENSNQPQHF. The CDR3, as DNA: TGCGCCAGCAGCCAGACCGGGACAGGGCCTGAAAATAGCAATCAGCCCCAGCATTTT.

This clone was counted a single time. CDR3 nucleotide sequence: TGCGCCAGCACCGAGTCAGGGGTGTATGGCTACACCTTC. Residues: CASTESGVYGYTF. The chain links TRBV5-1 to TRBJ1-2; D is possibly TRBD1 (6 bases). This CDR3 region has 13 residues. Trimming stripped 6 bases from V and 5 bases from J, with 14 bases between. The germline gives CDR1 SGHRS, CDR2 YFSETQ. The variable domain in full, completed from reference TRBV5-1 and TRBJ1-2, reads KAGVTQTPRYLIKTRGQQVTLSCSPISGHRSVSWYQQTPGQGLQFLFEYFSETQRNKGNFPGRFSGRQFSNSRSEMNVSTLELGDSALYLCASTESGVYGYTFGSGTRLTVV.

Written as DNA, the CDR3 is TGTGCCAGCAGCGGGACGACTAAAGACACCATATATTTT. This gives the protein CASSGTTKDTIYF. V usage is TRBV11-3 and J usage is TRBJ1-3, with TRBD1 as a possible D gene (5 bases). The V and J ends lost 5 bases and 8 bases respectively, with 13 bases between them. This CDR3 is 13 amino acids long. CDR1 is SGHNT, CDR2 YENEEA, per germline. The entire variable domain, with the rest obtained from reference TRBV11-3 and TRBJ1-3, is as follows: EAGVVQSPRYKIIEKKQPVAFWCNPISGHNTLYWYLQNLGQGPELLIRYENEEAVDDSQLPKDRFSAERLKGVDSTLKIQPAELGDSAVYLCASSGTTKDTIYFGEGSWLTVV.

This clone was counted once. The chain combines TRBV9 with TRBJ1-3, with 10 bases identical to TRBD1. V lost 2 bases to trimming and J lost 1 base; unmatched junction nucleotides: 3. The length of the CDR3 is 16 residues. Germline lookup yields CDR1 SGDLS and CDR2 YYNGEE. In DNA, the CDR3 is TGTGCCAGCAGCGTGACAGGGGGCGCTTCTGGAAACACCATATATTTT. This encodes CASSVTGGASGNTIYF.

The rearrangement joins TRBV6-5 to TRBJ2-7; D unclear. Germline V gene lookup returns CDR1 MNHEY and CDR2 SVGAGI. V was pared by 5 bases and J by 3 bases, with 14 bases between. This CDR3 is 14 amino acids long. Here the CDR3 reads CASSIRAGSYEQYF. CDR3 nucleotide sequence: TGTGCCAGCAGTATAAGGGCCGGTAGCTACGAGCAGTACTTC.

The rearrangement links TRBV27 to TRBJ2-1; 8 nucleotides agree with TRBD2. In germline, CDR1 is MNHEY, CDR2 SMNVEV (reference sequence). This CDR3 is 15 amino acids long. The V and J ends lost 6 bases and 4 bases, in that order; junction bases with no gene match: 8. CDR3 sequence reads: CASSPSGSMYNEQFF. CDR3 bases: TGTGCCAGCAGCCCAAGCGGGAGCATGTACAATGAGCAGTTCTTC.

This sequence joins TRBV9 and TRBJ2-7; D remains ambiguous. V gave up 4 bases and J gave up 3 bases, with 20 bases separating them. This CDR3 spans 16 amino acids. From germline, CDR1 is SGDLS and CDR2 YYNGEE. The CDR3, as DNA: TGTGCCAGCAGCCCAACGATCCCTTCGAAGTTCTACGAGCAGTACTTC. Residues: CASSPTIPSKFYEQYF.

This chain connects TRBV6-1 to TRBJ2-7; the match to TRBD2 covers 11 bases. This CDR3 comprises 15 residues. The germline CDR1 and CDR2 sequences are MNHNS and SASEGT. The V segment lost 4 bases and the J segment 6 bases; nucleotides outside the gene matches: 8. In DNA, the CDR3 is TGTGCCAGCAGTGCCGGGACTAGCGGTGTAGGCGAGCAGTACTTC. It codes for CASSAGTSGVGEQYF.

The J gene is TRBJ2-5, the V gene TRBV7-9; D call uncertain. Germline CDR1 and CDR2: SEHNR and FQNEAQ (reference sequence). CDR3 length: 14 amino acids. The V end lost 7 bases, the J end lost 2 bases, and 14 bases lay between the germline ends. This chain's CDR3 is CASTLGLTQETQYF. Here the CDR3 DNA reads TGTGCCAGCACCCTCGGGCTGACACAAGAGACCCAGTACTTC.

V usage is TRBV11-2 and J usage is TRBJ2-7, with a tentative D call TRBD1 (5 bases). Germline CDR1 and CDR2: SGHAT and FQNNGV. This CDR3 is 14 amino acids long. Trimming removed 1 base at V and 3 bases at J, with 10 bases between. The CDR3 nucleotides are TGTGCCAGCAGCTTAGGTGGCAGGGACTACGAGCAGTACTTC. Protein: CASSLGGRDYEQYF.

This clone has a handful of counts. The chain is built from TRBV21-1 and TRBJ1-1. TRBV21-1 constitutes a pseudogene. This CDR3 region has 14 residues. The CDR3 spells CARPLYGGRIEAFF. The CDR3 DNA follows: TGTGCCCGCCCCCTCTACGGGGGGAGGATTGAAGCTTTCTTT.

CDR3 bases: TGTGCCAGCAGCTTTCATCTCTCCTACGAGCAGTACTTC. Protein product: CASSFHLSYEQYF. The gene calls are TRBV5-5 and TRBJ2-7; D is ambiguous. The CDR3 is 13 amino acids. Between the trimmed V and J ends, which lost 2 bases and 0 bases, there was a span of 6 bases. Germline V gene sequence: CDR1 SGHKS, CDR2 YYEKEE (reference sequence).

The chain uses TRBV2 and TRBJ2-5; a possible D gene is TRBD1 (8 bases). V lost 2 bases and J lost 5, with 18 bases in between. The germline gives CDR1 SNHLY, CDR2 FYNNEI. The CDR3 covers 16 residues. The CDR3 DNA is TGTGCCAGCAGTGAATTGAGGACAGGGCGGGGGGAGACCCAGTACTTC. This encodes CASSELRTGRGETQYF.

This clone is a singleton in its sample. The chain joins TRBV5-8 to TRBJ1-2; D is unresolved. V shed 3 bases and J shed 8 bases, with 17 bases lying between them. The CDR3 sequence is 14 residues long. The germline gives CDR1 SGHTS, CDR2 YDEGEE. CDR3 amino acids: CASSWAAEWEGYTF. Here the CDR3 DNA reads TGTGCCAGCAGCTGGGCGGCGGAGTGGGAAGGCTACACCTTC.

The V gene is TRBV27, the J gene TRBJ2-7, with no clear D. Germline values: CDR1 MNHEY, CDR2 SMNVEV (reference sequence). Trimming pared 0 bases from V and 6 bases from J, leaving 9 bases between. The length of the CDR3 is 13 residues. DNA for the CDR3: TGTGCCAGCAGTTTATCGCTGGGATCCGAGCAGTACTTC. Translating it yields CASSLSLGSEQYF.